The 17 T cell receptor beta chains below were found in one sample sequenced in a study of graft-versus-host responses after intestinal transplantation. No cognate antigen is known for these TCRs. The method was immunoSEQ multiplex PCR; TCRdb's version includes in-frame clones alone and lacks a portion of them. The sample has about 92,000 clones, around nine tenths seen once. Sequencing was performed on unstimulated CD8+ T cells sorted from spleen or lymph node cells, taken before intestinal transplant. The receptors were gathered from a human donor who received an intestinal transplant.

The chain carries TRBV5-6 and TRBJ2-7, with D uncertain. Trimming pared 4 bases from V and 4 bases from J, leaving 12 bases between. The CDR3 consists of 13 residues. CDR1 is SGHDT and CDR2 is YYEEEE in the germline V gene. CDR3 residues: CASSPTTLYEQYF. In DNA form, the CDR3 reads TGTGCCAGCAGCCCTACTACCTTATACGAGCAGTACTTC.

In this sample, this clone turned up a few times. V is TRBV5-4 and J is TRBJ2-2, with no clear D. Germline V lookup: CDR1 SGHNT, CDR2 YYREEE (reference sequence). Trimming stripped 0 bases from V and 9 bases from J, with 6 bases between. This CDR3 is 12 amino acids long. CDR3 sequence reads: CASSLDRWELFF. CDR3 coding DNA: TGTGCCAGCAGCTTGGACCGATGGGAGCTGTTTTTT.

V usage is TRBV4-2 and J usage is TRBJ2-1, with D unclear. This CDR3 region has 18 residues. V was trimmed by 0 bases and J by 5 bases, leaving 20 bases between them. From germline, CDR1 is LGHNA and CDR2 YNFKEQ. CDR3 in DNA: TGTGCCAGCAGCCAAGATTTTCGGAGTCCCTTTCCGAACAATGAGCAGTTCTTC. This translates into CASSQDFRSPFPNNEQFF.

This chain connects TRBV6-1 to TRBJ1-5; TRBD1 is a possible D gene (6 bases). Between the trimmed V and J ends, which lost 3 bases and 7 bases, there was a span of 16 bases. Germline CDR1 is MNHNS and CDR2 is SASEGT. CDR3 length: 15 amino acids. CDR3 in amino acids: CASSDPDRARQPQHF. CDR3 sequence (DNA): TGTGCCAGCAGTGACCCGGACAGAGCTAGGCAGCCCCAGCATTTT.

A word on this clone: Other DNA sequences in the sample encode the same CDR3. The chain employs TRBV15 and TRBJ1-1; D remains ambiguous. From germline, CDR1 is LNHNV and CDR2 YYDKDF (reference sequence). The CDR3 is 16 residues long. V was cut by 0 bases and J by 5 bases, with 16 bases left in between. CDR3 coding DNA: TGTGCCACCAGCAGAGATAGGTCTGCAGAGAGGACTGAAGCTTTCTTT. It yields the protein CATSRDRSAERTEAFF.

The chain combines TRBV9 with TRBJ2-1; possibly TRBD1 or TRBD2 for D (5 bases each). This CDR3 spans 12 amino acids. CDR1 and CDR2 (germline): SGDLS, YYNGEE. V lost 6 bases and J 10 bases, leaving 14 bases between the germline ends. This CDR3 reads CASNGMGEEQFF. Written as DNA, the CDR3 is TGTGCCAGCAATGGTATGGGGGAAGAGCAGTTCTTC.

CDR3 residues: CASSFLPGSETQYF. CDR3 sequence (DNA): TGTGCCAGCAGCTTTCTCCCAGGTAGTGAGACCCAGTACTTC. The rearrangement joins TRBV7-3 to TRBJ2-5; D call uncertain. V lost 3 bases, J lost 5 bases, and 13 bases lay in between. The CDR3 contains 14 residues. Germline CDR1 is SGHTA and CDR2 is FQGTGA.

V and J are TRBV7-9 and TRBJ2-7, with D tentatively TRBD2 (5 bases). Per the germline V gene, CDR1 is SEHNR and CDR2 is FQNEAQ (reference sequence). This CDR3 contains 13 residues. Between the trimmed V and J ends, which lost 2 bases and 5 bases, there was a span of 10 bases. CDR3 protein: CASSLTTGNEQYF. For the CDR3, the DNA is TGTGCCAGCAGCTTAACGACGGGAAACGAGCAGTACTTC.

The chain combines TRBV16 with TRBJ2-7; D might be TRBD1 or TRBD2, each matching 5 bases. The germline V gene encodes CDR1 KGHSY and CDR2 FQNENV. Trimming shortened V by 3 bases and J by 4 bases, and 16 bases separated the two germline ends. CDR3 size: 15 residues. DNA of the CDR3: TGTGCCAGCAGCCAGGGACCTAACCCCCTTTACGAGCAGTACTTC. It codes for CASSQGPNPLYEQYF. Complete variable domain (other parts from reference TRBV16 and TRBJ2-7): GEEVAQTPKHLVRGEGQKAKLYCAPIKGHSYVFWYQQVLKNEFKFLISFQNENVFDETGMPKERFSAKCLPNSPCSLEIQATKLEDSAVYFCASSQGPNPLYEQYFGPGTRLTVT.

The CDR3 reads CASSQEDRGLGGGTTDTQYF. As DNA, the CDR3 is TGTGCCAGCAGCCAAGAAGACAGGGGGCTAGGCGGGGGGACCACAGATACGCAGTATTTT. The chain carries TRBV14 and TRBJ2-3, with TRBD1 identical over 10 bases. The CDR3 covers 20 residues. The ends lost 0 bases at V and 2 bases at J; junction bases unmatched: 14. CDR1 and CDR2 from the germline V gene are SGHDN and FVKESK.

This clone was seen more than once but under ten times. At one end the junction does not follow the germline gene, possibly because of a read error. V usage is TRBV5-3 and J usage is TRBJ1-2, with D maybe TRBD1 (5 bases). TRBV5-3 is an open reading frame, and its role is uncertain. This CDR3 is 13 amino acids long. The CDR3 here is CASSLDSGTGYTF. CDR3 DNA sequence: TGTGCCAGCAGCTTGGATTCCGGGACCGGCTACACCTTC.

This chain links TRBV4-1 with TRBJ1-2, with D maybe TRBD1 (6 bases). From germline, CDR1 is MGHRA and CDR2 YSYEKL. Deletions cut 2 bases from V and 8 bases from J, with 21 bases between. CDR3 size: 16 residues. CDR3 sequence (DNA): TGCGCCAGCAGCCAAACGTTAGGGGGGCAGGGAGACGGCTACACCTTC. This codes for CASSQTLGGQGDGYTF.

CDR3: CASTVSGTDTQYF. CDR3 sequence (DNA): TGTGCCAGCACGGTTTCTGGCACAGATACGCAGTATTTT. V usage is TRBV6-6 and J usage is TRBJ2-3; D is unclear. The CDR3 loop spans 13 amino acids. Trimming removed 7 bases from V and 1 base from J, with 9 bases in between. Per germline, CDR1 MNHNY and CDR2 SVGAGI (reference sequence).

The chain recombines TRBV5-6 with TRBJ2-5, with 7 nucleotides matching TRBD1. Trimming at V came to 4 bases and at J to 4 bases, leaving 7 bases not matched to a gene. Germline CDR1 SGHDT, CDR2 YYEEEE. The CDR3 totals 14 residues. CDR3 bases: TGTGCCAGCAGCGGACAGGTACCTCGAGAGACCCAGTACTTC. It specifies CASSGQVPRETQYF. Using reference TRBV5-6 and TRBJ2-5 for the parts outside the CDR3, the full variable domain is DAGVTQSPTHLIKTRGQQVTLRCSPKSGHDTVSWYQQALGQGPQFIFQYYEEEERQRGNFPDRFSGHQFPNYSSELNVNALLLGDSALYLCASSGQVPRETQYFGPGTRLLVL.

The table lists this clone with a few counts. The J gene is TRBJ1-1, the V gene TRBV7-9, with 10 bases aligning to TRBD1. This CDR3 has 13 residues. Trimming took 3 bases from V and 11 from J; bases not matched to a gene: 6. Germline-derived CDR1 and CDR2 are SEHNR and FQNEAQ (reference sequence). This CDR3 is CASSLPRGQGAFF. CDR3 in DNA: TGTGCCAGCAGCTTGCCCCGGGGACAGGGGGCTTTCTTT.

The genes are TRBV6-1 and TRBJ2-5; possibly TRBD2 for D (5 bases). Deletions cut 4 bases from V and 2 bases from J, with 14 bases between. The V gene's germline CDR1 is MNHNS and CDR2 SASEGT. The CDR3 is made up of 15 amino acids. CDR3 protein: CASSGLYAQQETQYF. For the CDR3, the DNA is TGTGCCAGCAGTGGACTATACGCCCAGCAAGAGACCCAGTACTTC.

In nucleotides, the CDR3 is TGCGCCAGCAGCCAAGATTTAAGAAGCTACAATCAGCCCCAGCATTTT. This codes for CASSQDLRSYNQPQHF. The chain recombines TRBV4-1 with TRBJ1-5; D is unclear. The CDR3 loop spans 16 amino acids. The V and J ends lost 0 bases and 3 bases respectively, with 12 bases between them. Germline CDR1 and CDR2: MGHRA and YSYEKL.